One T cell receptor beta chain is described in this entry. Produced via immunoSEQ multiplex PCR; TCRdb's table is partial and in-frame only. The sample has some 52,000 clones, 86% seen once; the top ten hold 2.8%. This specimen comes from a study of T cells after posttransplantation cyclophosphamide. This CDR3 comprises 16 residues. V is TRBV12-1 and J is TRBJ2-7; whether TRBD2, the table's D call, matches the DNA was not checked. TRBV12-1 is listed as a pseudogene. The sequence derives from a young man with a blood cancer, CMV-positive, and with a related stem cell donor. Material: PBMCs. CDR3 amino acids: CASSSKSGRAFYEQYF. The CDR3 DNA follows: TGTGCCAGCAGCTCGAAGAGCGGGAGGGCCTTCTACGAGCAGTACTTC.